The present T cell receptor (beta chain) was sequenced within a study of monozygotic twins with inflammatory bowel disease. The CDR3 covers 13 residues. Germline values: CDR1 MDHEN, CDR2 SYDVKM. A remark on this clonotype: Its antigen is not identified.

Input per TCR library consisted of about 3.5 ug of total RNA. For each CDR3 protein, TCRdb gives one entry from its re-call of the 5' RACE reads, without DNA. This sample's table has some 300,000 distinct CDR3 sequences. General study results and limits: On the inverse Simpson index, IBD patients scored lower for TCRbeta diversity than healthy co-twins. Discrimination among different T cell subtypes was not achievable.

This rearrangement joins TRBV28 to TRBJ1-1. The TCR originated in a human donor with ulcerative colitis or Crohn's disease, or a healthy co-twin of an affected twin (not recorded which). Sequencing was performed on blood. The CDR3 sequence: CASRTGVNTEAFF.